The 13 T cell receptor beta chains listed next were all sequenced from one sample in a study of CD8 T cells in Susac syndrome. Reverse transcription of roughly 0.5 to 1 ug RNA was carried out with random hexamers. One entry per CDR3 protein results from TCRdb running MiXCR on the immunoSEQ multiplex PCR reads. The table lists some 150,000 distinct CDR3 sequences, roughly 94% of them singletons, with over 0.07% in the top ten. Sample: CD4+ T cells from PBMCs. These receptors came from a human donor in good health.

V gene TRBV29-1 combines with J gene TRBJ1-1; D remains unclear. The germline V gene encodes CDR1 SQVTM and CDR2 ANQGSEA. The CDR3 loop spans 11 amino acids. Trimming removed 5 bases at V and 1 base at J, with 5 bases between. The CDR3 spells CSVTRNTEAFF. The CDR3 DNA reads as TGCAGCGTTACAAGGAACACTGAAGCTTTCTTT.

In this sample, this clonotype turned up once. This chain joins TRBV19 and TRBJ1-2, with D hard to call. Trimming stripped 5 bases from V and 2 bases from J, with 15 bases between. The CDR3 contains 15 residues. Germline V gene lookup returns CDR1 LNHDA and CDR2 SQIVND (reference sequence). CDR3 sequence reads: CASSPGLTPNYGYTF. The CDR3 DNA reads TGTGCCAGTAGTCCCGGGTTGACACCGAACTATGGCTACACCTTC.

The rearrangement joins TRBV4-1 to TRBJ1-1; D not certain. The CDR3 is 15 residues long. Germline V gene sequence: CDR1 MGHRA, CDR2 YSYEKL. V was trimmed by 2 bases and J by 0 bases, leaving 10 bases between them. This CDR3 reads CASSQRLTVNTEAFF. The CDR3 DNA follows: TGCGCCAGCAGCCAACGCCTTACAGTGAACACTGAAGCTTTCTTT.

The gene calls are TRBV5-1 and TRBJ2-7; D gene ambiguous. Germline values: CDR1 SGHRS, CDR2 YFSETQ. This CDR3 has 12 residues. V gave up 0 bases and J gave up 6 bases, with 7 bases separating them. The CDR3 loop is CASSLASSEQYF. CDR3 in DNA: TGCGCCAGCAGCTTGGCCTCGAGCGAGCAGTACTTC.

This clonotype was counted a few times. The chain recombines TRBV5-6 with TRBJ2-2, with 7 bases matching TRBD1. CDR3 length equals 15 residues. V lost 5 bases to trimming and J lost 4 bases; unmatched junction nucleotides: 8. Per germline, CDR1 SGHDT and CDR2 YYEEEE. The CDR3 loop reads CASRVNDRATGELFF. Written as DNA, the CDR3 is TGTGCCAGCAGGGTAAATGACAGGGCCACCGGGGAGCTGTTTTTT.

The genes are TRBV24-1 and TRBJ1-5, with D possibly being TRBD1 (5 bases). Trimming took 3 bases from V and 7 from J, leaving 15 bases between them. CDR3 size: 15 residues. Per the germline V gene, CDR1 is KGHDR and CDR2 is SFDVKD. This chain's CDR3 is CATSDIGTGGQPQHF. For the CDR3, the DNA is TGTGCCACCAGTGATATAGGGACCGGTGGACAGCCCCAGCATTTT.

The rearrangement links TRBV20-1 to TRBJ2-7, with 10 positions matching TRBD2. In germline, CDR1 is DFQATT, CDR2 SNEGSKA (reference sequence). The CDR3 consists of 13 residues. V shed 6 bases and J 2 bases; nucleotides not matched to a gene: 4. This CDR3 is CSARTSGTYEQYF. For the CDR3, the DNA is TGCAGTGCCAGGACTAGCGGAACCTACGAGCAGTACTTC.

This sequence joins TRBV20-1 and TRBJ2-5; D gene uncertain. From germline, CDR1 is DFQATT and CDR2 SNEGSKA (reference sequence). CDR3 length: 13 residues. The CDR3 DNA follows: TGCCGACCCCTTATCCGACTTCAAGAGACCCAGTACTTC. Protein sequence: CRPLIRLQETQYF.

The V and J genes are TRBV5-6 and TRBJ2-5; the D gene is possibly TRBD2 (5 bases). CDR1 is SGHDT, CDR2 YYEEEE, per germline. V was pared by 0 bases and J by 5 bases, with 11 bases between. The CDR3 sequence is 14 residues long. The CDR3 region is CASSLDGPGETQYF. The CDR3 bases are TGTGCCAGCAGCTTGGACGGTCCGGGGGAGACCCAGTACTTC.

J is TRBJ2-1 and V is TRBV5-1; TRBD2 matches 13 bases. The length of the CDR3 is 16 residues. Germline V gene sequence: CDR1 SGHRS, CDR2 YFSETQ. The V and J ends lost 3 bases and 7 bases, in that order; junction bases with no gene match: 7. CDR3 loop: CASSSLLAGGVNEQFF. Here the CDR3 DNA reads TGCGCCAGCAGCTCCCTACTAGCGGGAGGGGTAAATGAGCAGTTCTTC.

The CDR3 loop reads CATSRGTRADEQYF. The CDR3, as DNA: TGTGCCACCAGCAGAGGGACTAGGGCCGACGAGCAGTACTTC. This chain uses TRBV15 with TRBJ2-7; 7 bases are a match to TRBD2. Germline CDR1 LNHNV, CDR2 YYDKDF (reference sequence). This CDR3 is 14 amino acids long. With 1 base clipped from V and 5 bases from J, the junction kept 5 bases outside the gene matches.

CDR3 amino acids: CASSSLGRKNYGYTF. The DNA for the CDR3 is TGCGCCAGCAGCTCCCTGGGACGCAAAAACTATGGCTACACCTTC. The chain has TRBV5-1 and TRBJ1-2; the D gene is possibly TRBD1 (5 bases). V gave up 3 bases and J gave up 2 bases, with 14 bases separating them. The CDR3 runs to 15 residues. Germline V lookup: CDR1 SGHRS, CDR2 YFSETQ.

The chain combines TRBV4-2 with TRBJ2-2; TRBD2 agrees at 14 bases. CDR1 and CDR2 from the germline V gene are LGHNA and YNFKEQ. CDR3 length: 18 residues. After removal of 1 base from V and 4 bases from J, the junction contained 5 bases not matched to a gene. The CDR3 coding sequence is TGTGCCAGCAGCCAAGGACTAGCGGGAGGGCCGGTCACCGGGGAGCTGTTTTTT. Translation gives CASSQGLAGGPVTGELFF.